Shown below are 13 T cell receptor beta chains from a single sample sequenced in a study of shared clonotypes between healthy human individuals. TCRdb keeps only in-frame clones here, not all; method: immunoSEQ multiplex PCR. The top ten clones hold approximately 0.13% of a sample with 2 million to 2.5 million clones, 90% to 97% of them seen once. Sequenced sample: naive CD4+ T cells sorted from blood. Subset given: CD45RA+ positively selected. Source of these receptors: a man aged 18 to 30 in good health.

With regard to this clone: Different DNA sequences within this sample yield the same CDR3. The J gene is TRBJ1-5, the V gene TRBV18; 9 nucleotides align to TRBD1. V shed 6 bases, J shed 6 bases, and the junction held 6 bases outside the gene matches. This CDR3 spans 14 amino acids. Germline loops: CDR1 KGHSH, CDR2 LQKENI. The CDR3 is CASSPGQGGQPQHF. CDR3 DNA: TGTGCCAGCTCCCCGGGACAGGGTGGTCAGCCCCAGCATTTT.

The J gene is TRBJ2-4, the V gene TRBV27, with 8 positions matching TRBD1. The CDR3 covers 20 residues. J was trimmed by 0 bases and V by 5 bases; bases with no gene match: 18. Germline V CDR1 and CDR2: MNHEY, SMNVEV (reference sequence). The CDR3 region is CASSSPGQVDVGVAKNIQYF. As DNA, the CDR3 is TGTGCCAGCAGTAGCCCGGGACAGGTCGATGTTGGGGTAGCCAAAAACATTCAGTACTTC.

This clone turned up a few times. This chain links TRBV9 with TRBJ1-4; 7 nucleotides line up with TRBD1. CDR3 size: 16 residues. The ends lost 3 bases at V and 0 bases at J; junction bases unmatched: 5. Germline-derived CDR1 and CDR2 are SGDLS and YYNGEE. The CDR3 DNA follows: TGTGCCAGCAGCGCCTCCCAGGGGGCAACTAATGAAAAACTGTTTTTT. It specifies CASSASQGATNEKLFF.

The V call is TRBV6-5, the J call TRBJ1-4; D is unresolved. The CDR3 is 13 amino acids. CDR1 is MNHEY and CDR2 is SVGAGI in the germline V gene. V was cut by 10 bases and J by 0 bases, with 9 bases left in between. The CDR3 spells CATGRATNEKLFF. CDR3 DNA sequence: TGTGCCACTGGGAGGGCAACTAATGAAAAACTGTTTTTT.

This chain uses TRBV7-8 with TRBJ2-7; 8 nucleotides agree with TRBD2. CDR3 length: 18 residues. Germline V CDR1 and CDR2: SGHVS, FQNEAQ. The trim removed 5 bases at V and 2 bases at J, leaving 17 bases unmatched. Here the CDR3 reads CASSPQSGDSGITYEQYF. The CDR3 DNA follows: TGTGCCAGCAGCCCTCAGAGTGGAGATAGCGGGATAACCTACGAGCAGTACTTC.

The rearrangement uses TRBV21-1 and TRBJ2-2; the table's D gene call, TRBD1, was not cross checked with the DNA. TRBV21-1 represents a pseudogene. The CDR3 sequence is 16 residues long. This CDR3 is CASNRVGQENTGELFF. CDR3 nucleotide sequence: TGTGCCAGCAACCGGGTGGGACAGGAGAACACCGGGGAGCTGTTTTTT.

This sequence joins TRBV9 and TRBJ2-2; the D is unclear. The germline V gene has CDR1 SGDLS and CDR2 YYNGEE. Trimming cost V 1 base and J 6 bases, with 10 bases left between them. The CDR3 sequence is 14 residues long. The CDR3 DNA reads TGTGCCAGCAGCGTATTTGATTCGGCCGGGGAGCTGTTTTTT. Its translation is CASSVFDSAGELFF.

The genes are TRBV6-6 and TRBJ1-2, with D tentatively TRBD1 (5 bases). The ends were cut back, 2 bases at V and 3 bases at J, with 10 bases in the middle. Germline values: CDR1 MNHNY, CDR2 SVGAGI (reference sequence). CDR3 length equals 14 residues. The chain's CDR3 is CASSYLGRDYGYTF. DNA for the CDR3: TGTGCCAGCAGTTACCTGGGCAGGGACTATGGCTACACCTTC.

The genes are TRBV10-3 and TRBJ2-7; unclear D gene. The CDR3 has 13 amino acids. CDR1 and CDR2 (germline): ENHRY, SYGVKD. V lost 0 bases and J lost 5, with 8 bases in between. This CDR3 is CAISESNIDEQYF. CDR3 coding DNA: TGTGCCATCAGTGAGTCGAACATTGACGAGCAGTACTTC.

This clone appeared a single time. Other DNA sequences in the sample encode the same CDR3. This sequence joins TRBV18 and TRBJ1-2; 8 bases line up with TRBD1. Germline assignment: CDR1 KGHSH and CDR2 LQKENI. The CDR3 is 15 residues long. V was pared by 3 bases and J by 3 bases, with 6 bases of the junction left unmatched. The CDR3 DNA follows: TGTGCCAGCTCACCTTCCGGACAGGGAGACTATGGCTACACCTTC. This gives the protein CASSPSGQGDYGYTF.

The rearrangement uses TRBV27 and TRBJ1-1; D perhaps matches TRBD1 (6 bases). Germline values: CDR1 MNHEY, CDR2 SMNVEV (reference sequence). The CDR3 has 13 residues. The ends were cut back, 4 bases at V and 5 bases at J, with 11 bases in the middle. The CDR3 region is CASSWTARTEAFF. The CDR3 nucleotides are TGTGCCAGCAGTTGGACAGCTAGGACTGAAGCTTTCTTT.

Concerning this clone itself: At the DNA level, this CDR3 is encoded by other sequences in the same sample as well. The V call is TRBV25-1, the J call TRBJ1-1; D might be TRBD1 (6 bases). With 1 base removed from V and 2 bases from J, the gap between germline ends came to 8 bases. The CDR3 runs 14 residues. Germline V gene lookup returns CDR1 MGHDK and CDR2 SYGVNS. The CDR3 nucleotides are TGTGCCAGCAGTGAATGGGGGGGCAACACTGAAGCTTTCTTT. Amino acids: CASSEWGGNTEAFF. Drawing the rest from reference TRBV25-1 and TRBJ1-1, the complete variable domain is EADIYQTPRYLVIGTGKKITLECSQTMGHDKMYWYQQDPGMELHLIHYSYGVNSTEKGDLSSESTVSRIRTEHFPLTLESARPSHTSQYLCASSEWGGNTEAFFGQGTRLTVV.

This chain connects TRBV6-1 to TRBJ2-7; 7 positions match TRBD2. The V and J ends lost 7 bases and 2 bases, in that order; junction bases with no gene match: 11. This CDR3 is built from 15 residues. The germline V gene encodes CDR1 MNHNS and CDR2 SASEGT. CDR3 protein: CASIRGAAGAYEQYF. The CDR3 region has the DNA TGTGCCAGCATCCGGGGCGCCGCGGGAGCCTACGAGCAGTACTTC.